This T cell receptor (beta chain) was sequenced in a study of cytomegalovirus exposure and HLA in healthy donors (dated by TCRdb to about 2017). About the investigation overall: According to an earlier analysis of a few hundred of the donors, about 179 million T cells yielded 100 million or so unique TCR beta sequences and 276 Gb of sequence data. Because of strong linkage in the cohort, 4 to 6 DR-DQ haplotypes were treated as single units for association and clustering. Among some 400 genotyped donors of the cohort, an average of approximately 240,000 unique TCR beta nucleotide sequences was sequenced per donor, of which about 19% were non-productive. The number of donors typed differed by locus, with roughly 629-640 for A, B, C, DRB1 and DQB1, around 520 for DQA1, nearly 610 for DPA1, and some 440 for DPB1. A later genetic analysis used genome-wide SNP genotypes for about three fifths of the 666 donors, treating that subset as a discovery cohort. Donor age, sex, ethnicity and CMV serostatus were collected together with the repertoire data. High-throughput TCR immunosequencing, statistical association of individual TCRs with disease status, and machine learning were combined to predict cytomegalovirus infection status. Rather than drawing on any new phenotypic data, the later analysis identified candidate immune exposures from TCR beta sequences and the way those sequences occurred across donors. Along with the approximately 700-subject first cohort, a separate validation cohort of over a hundred different subjects was used. In an earlier analysis of 500 to 650 of the donors, high-throughput TCR beta sequencing was used to judge whether each TCR beta V gene segment behaved as functional or pseudogenic. An early release covering roughly 600 HLA-typed donors comprised about 300 gigabases of sequencing data and 85 million or so unique TCR sequences. The study used immunosequencing to profile the T cell repertoires of more than 650 subjects and linked those repertoires to cytomegalovirus serostatus. Every discovery cohort repertoire had been produced on one sequencing platform. Of the roughly 430 genotyped donors, around 81% fell in the genetic ancestry cluster associated with self-reported Caucasian donors. HLA typing included class I and class II loci at four-digit resolution. The study was designed to test whether signatures of past pathogen exposure could be identified by cataloging public T cell receptors. A later analysis re-examined previously published TCR beta repertoires from 500 to 700 donors and added high-resolution HLA genotyping to investigate patterns of TCR occurrence. What the authors observed across the whole study: Cytomegalovirus status was reported to be diagnosed by the classifier with high specificity and sensitivity in both the original and validation cohorts. Roughly uniform sequencing depth across donors was assumed in presence/absence analyses, although this assumption may not hold. Compared with the approximately 600-donor mean, donors in an Asian-associated ancestry cluster had fewer N-insertions in productive TCRs, according to a later genetic analysis. A cluster of highly shared sequence variants was judged likely to be a technical artifact of the sequencing pipeline. A later genetic analysis associated a missense DCLRE1C variant with V-gene and J-gene trimming of TCR beta chains, and an independent cohort replicated the association. The earlier analysis of approximately 540 of the donors excluded 15 to 20 rarely observed V segments, including chromosome 9 orphons, because counts were too low. A later analysis reported that several top co-occurrence clusters appeared linked to parvovirus B19, influenza, CMV and Epstein-Barr virus. When HLA alleles, especially DR and DQ, strongly co-occurred, TCR associations were difficult to assign to individual alleles. Some IMGT-functional V segments, including TRBV6-2 and TRBV6-3, could not be distinguished by the 87-base-pair reads and were therefore excluded. At a false discovery rate of 0.05, a later analysis linked roughly 17,000 TCR beta sequences to specific HLA alleles. According to a later analysis, most CMV-associated TCR beta chains appeared to be HLA-restricted, and the HLA associations seemed to be driven largely by CMV exposure. Broadly in line with IMGT annotations, most TCR beta V segments showed up in productive rearrangements about 87% or about 30% of the time in an earlier analysis of under 700 of the donors. A total of 164 TCR beta chains were listed by the study as associated with cytomegalovirus. Linkage disequilibrium might explain the correlated functional status among segregating V segments, but an unknown experimental factor could not be ruled out. This cohort had only TCR beta chains sequenced, and the lack of alpha or paired-chain data limited which features could be detected. Because HLA typing was unavailable for some donors at each locus, only the typed subset was used in association tests. According to a later analysis, TCR association rates differed among HLA loci, with DRB1 alleles showing the most associated TCRs and HLA-C alleles showing the fewest. The only immune exposure information available for the cohort was CMV serostatus. Most TCR sequences were seen in very few donors, while some public TCRs were found in many individuals. A few of the identified cytomegalovirus-associated TCR beta chains were confirmed in vitro to be specific for cytomegalovirus antigens. A further reported finding was that TCR beta sequences accurately predicted the HLA-A and HLA-B alleles for most subjects in the first cohort. The authors suggested that the approach could potentially be extended to other disease states and immunological phenotypes. In a later analysis, HLA-associated TCR beta chains showed more clonal expansion and lower generation probabilities than non-associated chains that were equally common.

The sample holds a few counts of this clone. This clone's antigen is unknown. Base-call qualities are not available, and no considerably larger clone is one nucleotide away. The junction carries 16 bases between V and J, which are trimmed by 8 bases and 2 bases respectively. Sequences MNHEY (CDR1) and SMNVEV (CDR2) are obtained from the germline V gene (reference sequence). Including the terminal cysteine and phenylalanine, the CDR3 comprises 14 residues. Only the CDR3 portion is preserved as DNA: 42 bases, with reading frame beginning at the first base. Library preparation used the immunoSEQ multiplex PCR assay. The multiplex PCR relied on a mix of 60 forward primers for TCR Vbeta segments and 13 reverse primers for TCR Jbeta segments. The CDR3 region of rearranged TCR beta genes was amplified from genomic DNA with a multiplex PCR assay. The amplified TCR beta libraries were sequenced on the Illumina HiSeq System as 87-base-pair reads. Per the source publication's procedure: In a later analysis, some 80 million unique TCR beta chains were counted across the 500 to 850 repertoires, and approximately 11 million of these chains were shared by at least two donors. Raw reads were error-corrected and collapsed into unique sequences with a nearest-neighbor algorithm that merged closely related sequences to remove PCR and sequencing errors. CDR3 sequences were aligned to IMGT reference sequences to assign V, D and J gene segments. Each retained sequence needed at least a six-nucleotide match to both a V gene segment and a J gene segment. A rearrangement counted as productive if the CDR3 had no stop codons and remained in frame with V and J, and every other rearrangement counted as non-productive. Following IMGT convention, CDR3 was defined as the stretch from the second conserved V-encoded cysteine up to the conserved J-encoded phenylalanine. Sequences without an unambiguous match to a single V gene segment were excluded from the earlier analysis of 500 to 700 of the donors. In an earlier analysis of a few hundred of the donors, V segments were called functional above 56.7% productive rearrangements and were called segregating when the between-donor standard deviation exceeded 5%. A statistical classification framework was built to diagnose cytomegalovirus status from the catalog of TCR beta chain sequences. A later analysis assigned V and J genes by comparing TCR nucleotide sequences with IMGT/GENE-DB human TR gene sequences. In a later analysis, CDR3 sequences and most-parsimonious VDJ recombination scenarios were assigned using the TCRdist pipeline. A later analysis defined each TCR beta chain by its CDR3 amino acid sequence plus V-gene family, and excluded reads lacking a unique V-gene family. A later analysis removed 450 to 600 highly shared, low-generation-probability nucleotide sequences to deal with suspected cross-contamination and a sequencing artifact. In a later analysis, a clonal expansion index was calculated for each public chain from normalized within-repertoire ranks of inferred template counts. In a later analysis, generation probabilities were computed using a VDJ recombination model fitted to out-of-frame rearrangements, and the results were checked against IGoR. Hypergeometric tests were used in a later analysis to score TCR-TCR, TCR-HLA and TCR-CMV co-occurrence, with a repertoire-size bias correction applied to the TCR pairs. To estimate false discovery rates, a later analysis permuted the HLA or CMV assignments 20 times. A later analysis grouped co-occurring TCRs with DBSCAN, adding TCRdist sequence similarity when clustering within HLA-allele-positive subsets. Repertoires with fewer than 30,000 or more than 120,000 public chains were left out of co-occurrence clustering, as were a few repertoires with anomalous nucleotide sharing. Drawn from immuneACCESS, this table holds only the in-frame rearrangements with V and J called that TCRdb kept. Clones are partly lost; checked studies trace under half to an unresolved V gene and leave the rest unexplained. That table gives V, J and clone size, and the DNA gave D and trimming. The sample table lists 120,000 or so clones, 75% to 90% of them with a count of one. The ten largest clonotypes hold 2% to 2.5% of the sample.

The cohort comprised under 700 healthy bone marrow donors. Cohort members were all nominally healthy when sampled, although unrecorded immune exposures were likely present. The donor was CMV seronegative and was included in the group of about 350 seronegative cohort members. Every donor gave a peripheral blood sample, and the peripheral blood mononuclear cells from that sample were used for TCR beta sequencing. The Qiagen DNeasy Blood Extraction Kit was used to extract genomic DNA from the blood cell samples. The receptor was isolated from a young man in good health and CMV-seronegative. The chain joins TRBV27 to TRBJ2-7, and perhaps TRBD2 as D gene, on 6 matching bases. Sequenced: PBMCs. The CDR3 amino acid sequence is: CASSRESTTYEQYF. The sequenced DNA: TGTGCCAGCTCTCGGGAGTCGACTACCTACGAGCAGTACTTC.